The clone carrying this T cell receptor (beta chain) turned up a few times. What it recognizes is unknown. This sample is drawn from a study of neoadjuvant nivolumab and ipilimumab in lung cancer. On the study more broadly: Nivolumab 3 mg/kg was given days 1, 15 and 29, plus ipilimumab 1 mg/kg day 1 in combination.

The CDR3 runs 15 residues. Trimming pared 5 bases from V and 2 bases from J, leaving 15 bases between. CDR1 is MNHNY and CDR2 is SVGAGI in the germline V gene (reference sequence). Overall study findings and caveats: Only a single major-pathologic-response sample was available for clonality analysis. A small number of samples were TCR sequenced. Resected-tumor TCR richness correlated positively with pretherapy blood richness.

Using immunoSEQ multiplex PCR, the repertoire was profiled, and TCRdb retains in-frame clones only, with some absent. The data contain fewer than 2,000 clones, about 85% of them singletons. The receptor comes from an adult with non-small cell lung cancer. The material sequenced was adjacent normal lung tissue, taken after neoadjuvant nivolumab, alone or with ipilimumab, at or shortly before surgery. The chain uses TRBV6-6 and TRBJ2-5; no reliable D call. The CDR3 bases are TGTGCCAGCAGTCCCCACGACGCAGGTCAAGAGACCCAGTACTTC. Amino acid sequence: CASSPHDAGQETQYF.